These T cell receptor beta chains were read from a single sample in a study of T cell repertoires in cytomegalovirus infection. TCRdb ran MiXCR on the reads and lists one entry per CDR3 protein. The sample contains 150,000 to 200,000 distinct CDR3 sequences, about an eighth of which appear only once. Sequenced material: PBMCs. Receptors originate from a human donor in good health (CMV status not recorded). Some clones in this sample may be carry-over from other donors' samples. Both conserved end residues are trimmed from each CDR3. Clone size is stated in some rows and not others, as once, few, many or a class when expanded.

clone size: few; J gene: TRBJ1-2; V gene: TRBV25-1; CDR3 protein: ASGQGGGYT
clone size: many; J gene: TRBJ2-1; V gene: TRBV7-2; CDR3 protein: ASSFTGTSGKYNEQF
clone size: many; J gene: TRBJ2-7; V gene: TRBV7-2; CDR3 protein: ASRLDGTYEQY
clone size: .; J gene: TRBJ2-4; V gene: TRBV2; CDR3 protein: ASSTTVNIQY
clone size: many; J gene: TRBJ1-3; V gene: TRBV12-3/TRBV12-4; CDR3 protein: ASSLSVNSGNTIY
clone size: few; J gene: TRBJ1-1; V gene: TRBV5-4; CDR3 protein: ASSPGQGMGTEAF
clone size: .; J gene: TRBJ2-3; V gene: TRBV2; CDR3 protein: ASSYSSGRSRADTQY
clone size: .; J gene: TRBJ1-2; V gene: TRBV4-1; CDR3 protein: ASSQIHSTYGYT
clone size: many; J gene: TRBJ1-2; V gene: TRBV7-2; CDR3 protein: ASSPRTAYGYT
clone size: few; J gene: TRBJ2-1; V gene: TRBV10-1; CDR3 protein: ASSERGLGYNEQF
clone size: few; J gene: TRBJ2-1; V gene: TRBV3-1; CDR3 protein: ASSPYLKGWGDNEQF